This TCR beta chain was captured in a study of T cell responses to AZD1222 COVID-19 vaccine. The CDR3 has 15 amino acids. Per germline, CDR1 SGHNT and CDR2 YENEEA. The V gene end was trimmed by 1 base and the J gene end by 4 bases; junction bases not matched to a gene: 3. Libraries were prepared by immunoSEQ multiplex PCR; TCRdb keeps only in-frame clonotypes and omits some of them. The data show 130,000 to 150,000 clones, nearly 90% seen once. For this clone: Antigen specificity is unknown.

Whole-study results and caveats: Regions 160-218 and 743-854 dominated among vaccine-associated CD4 TCRs spanning spike. The study sampled repertoires only after the peak T cell response.

This chain uses TRBV11-3 with TRBJ1-4, with 7 bases fitting TRBD1. The input for sequencing was peripheral blood, taken on day 0 of AZD1222 vaccination. This TCR was sampled from an adult in good health. Here the CDR3 DNA reads TGTGCCAGCAGCTTAGCCGGGACAGTTAATGAAAAACTGTTTTTT. Translated: CASSLAGTVNEKLFF.